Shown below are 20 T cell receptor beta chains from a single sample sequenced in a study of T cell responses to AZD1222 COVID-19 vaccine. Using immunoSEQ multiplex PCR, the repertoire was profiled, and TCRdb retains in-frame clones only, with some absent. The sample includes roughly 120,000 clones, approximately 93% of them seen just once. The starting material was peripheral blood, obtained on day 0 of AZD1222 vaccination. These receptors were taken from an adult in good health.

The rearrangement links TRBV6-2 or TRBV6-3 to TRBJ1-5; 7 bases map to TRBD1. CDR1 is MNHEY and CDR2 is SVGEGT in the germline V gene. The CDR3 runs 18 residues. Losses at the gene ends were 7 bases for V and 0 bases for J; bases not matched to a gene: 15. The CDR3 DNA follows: TGTGCCAGCACCCCCCGGGACAGCTCAGTGTATAGCAATCAGCCCCAGCATTTT. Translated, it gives CASTPRDSSVYSNQPQHF.

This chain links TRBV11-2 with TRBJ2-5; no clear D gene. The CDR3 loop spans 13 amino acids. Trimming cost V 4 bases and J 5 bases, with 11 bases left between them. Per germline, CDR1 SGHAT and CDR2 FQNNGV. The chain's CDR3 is CASSSPRWETQYF. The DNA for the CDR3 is TGTGCCAGCAGCTCCCCCCGGTGGGAGACCCAGTACTTC.

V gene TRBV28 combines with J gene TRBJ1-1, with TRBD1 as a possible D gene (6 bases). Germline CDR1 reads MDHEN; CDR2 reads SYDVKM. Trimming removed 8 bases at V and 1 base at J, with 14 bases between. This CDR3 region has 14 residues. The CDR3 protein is CASLDSHRNTEAFF. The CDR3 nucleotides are TGTGCCAGCCTGGACAGCCATCGGAACACTGAAGCTTTCTTT.

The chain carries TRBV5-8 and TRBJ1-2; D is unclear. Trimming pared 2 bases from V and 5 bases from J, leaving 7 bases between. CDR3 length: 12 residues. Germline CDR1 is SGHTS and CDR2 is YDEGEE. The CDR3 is CASSFLSYGYTF. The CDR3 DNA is TGTGCCAGCAGCTTCCTTTCTTATGGCTACACCTTC.

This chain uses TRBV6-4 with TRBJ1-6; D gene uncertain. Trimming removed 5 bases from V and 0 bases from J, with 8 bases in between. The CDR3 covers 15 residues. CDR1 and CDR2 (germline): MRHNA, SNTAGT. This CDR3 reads CASSLGDSYNSPLHF. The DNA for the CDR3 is TGTGCCAGCAGTCTCGGGGACTCCTATAATTCACCCCTCCACTTT.

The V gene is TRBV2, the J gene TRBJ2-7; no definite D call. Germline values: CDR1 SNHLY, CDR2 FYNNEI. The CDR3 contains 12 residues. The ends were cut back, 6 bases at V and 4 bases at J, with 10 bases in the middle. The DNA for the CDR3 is TGTGCCAGCAGGCCACAAGGTTACGAGCAGTACTTC. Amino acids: CASRPQGYEQYF.

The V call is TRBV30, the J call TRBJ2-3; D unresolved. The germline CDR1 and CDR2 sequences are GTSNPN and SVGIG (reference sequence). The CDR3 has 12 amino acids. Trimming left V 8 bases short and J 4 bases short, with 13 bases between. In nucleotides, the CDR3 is TGTGCCCTGAATAGCCCCCCAGATACGCAGTATTTT. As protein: CALNSPPDTQYF. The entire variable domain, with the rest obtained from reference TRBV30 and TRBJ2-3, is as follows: SQTIHQWPATLVQPVGSPLSLECTVEGTSNPNLYWYRQAAGRGLQLLFYSVGIGQISSEVPQNLSASRPQDRQFILSSKKLLLSDSGFYLCALNSPPDTQYFGPGTRLTVL.

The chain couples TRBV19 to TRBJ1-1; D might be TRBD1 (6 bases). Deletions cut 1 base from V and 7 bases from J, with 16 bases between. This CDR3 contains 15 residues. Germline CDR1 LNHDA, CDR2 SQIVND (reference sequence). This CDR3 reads CASSIGRTASSEAFF. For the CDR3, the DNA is TGTGCCAGTAGTATAGGAAGGACAGCCTCGAGTGAAGCTTTCTTT.

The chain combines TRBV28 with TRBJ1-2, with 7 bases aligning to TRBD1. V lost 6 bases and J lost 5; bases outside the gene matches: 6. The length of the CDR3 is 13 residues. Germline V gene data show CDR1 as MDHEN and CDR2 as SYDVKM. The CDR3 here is CASRLGTEYGYTF. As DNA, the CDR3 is TGTGCCAGCAGGCTCGGGACAGAGTATGGCTACACCTTC.

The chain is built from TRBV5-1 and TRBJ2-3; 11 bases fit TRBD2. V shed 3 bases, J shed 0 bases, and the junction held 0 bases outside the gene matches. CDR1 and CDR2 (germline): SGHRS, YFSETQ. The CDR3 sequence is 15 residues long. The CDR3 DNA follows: TGCGCCAGCAGCTCTAGCGGGAGGAGCACAGATACGCAGTATTTT. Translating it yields CASSSSGRSTDTQYF. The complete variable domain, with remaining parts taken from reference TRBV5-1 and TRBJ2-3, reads KAGVTQTPRYLIKTRGQQVTLSCSPISGHRSVSWYQQTPGQGLQFLFEYFSETQRNKGNFPGRFSGRQFSNSRSEMNVSTLELGDSALYLCASSSSGRSTDTQYFGPGTRLTVL.

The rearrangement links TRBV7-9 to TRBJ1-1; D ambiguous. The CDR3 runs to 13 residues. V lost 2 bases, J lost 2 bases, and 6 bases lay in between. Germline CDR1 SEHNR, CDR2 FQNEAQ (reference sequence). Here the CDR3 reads CASSLLGNTEAFF. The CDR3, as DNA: TGTGCCAGCAGCTTATTGGGAAACACTGAAGCTTTCTTT.

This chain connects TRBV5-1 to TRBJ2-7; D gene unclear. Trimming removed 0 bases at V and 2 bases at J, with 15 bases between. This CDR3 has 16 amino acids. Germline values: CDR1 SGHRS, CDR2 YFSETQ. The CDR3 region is CASSLDYSKAPYEQYF. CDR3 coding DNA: TGCGCCAGCAGCTTGGATTACAGCAAAGCTCCCTACGAGCAGTACTTC. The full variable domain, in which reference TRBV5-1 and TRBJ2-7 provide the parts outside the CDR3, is KAGVTQTPRYLIKTRGQQVTLSCSPISGHRSVSWYQQTPGQGLQFLFEYFSETQRNKGNFPGRFSGRQFSNSRSEMNVSTLELGDSALYLCASSLDYSKAPYEQYFGPGTRLTVT.

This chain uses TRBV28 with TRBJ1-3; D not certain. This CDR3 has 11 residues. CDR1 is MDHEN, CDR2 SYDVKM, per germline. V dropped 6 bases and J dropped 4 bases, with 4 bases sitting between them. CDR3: CASRTGNTIYF. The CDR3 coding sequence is TGTGCCAGCAGGACCGGAAACACCATATATTTT.

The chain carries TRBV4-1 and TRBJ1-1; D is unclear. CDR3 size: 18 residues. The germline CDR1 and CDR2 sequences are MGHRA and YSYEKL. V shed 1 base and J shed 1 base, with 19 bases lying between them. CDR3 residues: CASSQGEGLSTGNTEAFF. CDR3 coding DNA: TGCGCCAGCAGCCAAGGCGAGGGCCTTTCCACCGGGAACACTGAAGCTTTCTTT.

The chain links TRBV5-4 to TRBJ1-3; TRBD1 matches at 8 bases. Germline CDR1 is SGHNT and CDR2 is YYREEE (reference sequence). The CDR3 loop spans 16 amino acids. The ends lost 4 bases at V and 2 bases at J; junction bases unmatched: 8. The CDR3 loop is CASSGQGAPTGNTIYF. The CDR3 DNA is TGTGCCAGCAGCGGTCAGGGGGCGCCTACTGGAAACACCATATATTTT.

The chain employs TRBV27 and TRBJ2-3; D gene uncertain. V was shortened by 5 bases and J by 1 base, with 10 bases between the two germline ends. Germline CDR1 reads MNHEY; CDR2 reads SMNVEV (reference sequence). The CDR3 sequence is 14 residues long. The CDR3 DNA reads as TGTGCCAGCAGTCCCAATTGGGGCACAGATACGCAGTATTTT. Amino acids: CASSPNWGTDTQYF.

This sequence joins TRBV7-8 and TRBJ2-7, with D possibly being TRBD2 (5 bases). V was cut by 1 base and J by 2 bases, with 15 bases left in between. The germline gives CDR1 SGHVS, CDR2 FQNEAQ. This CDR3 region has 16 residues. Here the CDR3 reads CASSLGVSGVTYEQYF. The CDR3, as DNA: TGTGCCAGCAGCTTAGGGGTATCCGGGGTTACCTACGAGCAGTACTTC.

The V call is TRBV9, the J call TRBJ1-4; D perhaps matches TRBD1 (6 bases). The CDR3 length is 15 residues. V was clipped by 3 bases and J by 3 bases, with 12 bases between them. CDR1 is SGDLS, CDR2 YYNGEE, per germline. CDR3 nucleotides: TGTGCCAGCAGCGCAGGGGTGAGGGCTAATGAAAAACTGTTTTTT. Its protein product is CASSAGVRANEKLFF.

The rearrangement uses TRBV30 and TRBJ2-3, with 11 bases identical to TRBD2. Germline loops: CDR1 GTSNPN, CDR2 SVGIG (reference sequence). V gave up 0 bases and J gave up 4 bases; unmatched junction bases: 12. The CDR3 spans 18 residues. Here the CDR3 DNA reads TGTGCCTGGAGTGTATATGGGCTAGCGGGAGGAGCCGCAGATACGCAGTATTTT. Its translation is CAWSVYGLAGGAADTQYF.

DNA for the CDR3: TGTGCCAGCAGCCGAGACCTTACTAGCGGAGGTTACAATGAGCAGTTCTTC. Residues: CASSRDLTSGGYNEQFF. The chain joins TRBV7-8 to TRBJ2-1; 8 nucleotides align to TRBD2. The junction had 13 bases not matched to a gene; V was cut back by 5 bases and J by 4 bases. The CDR3 runs to 17 residues. The germline gives CDR1 SGHVS, CDR2 FQNEAQ.